This entry is about one T cell receptor beta chain. The antigen remains undetermined. The germline V gene encodes CDR1 DFQATT and CDR2 SNEGSKA (reference sequence). V was shortened by 6 bases and J by 0 bases, with 13 bases between the two germline ends. This CDR3 is 14 amino acids long. From 5'RACE with constant-segment primers came TCR alpha and TCR beta cDNA libraries that carried sample barcodes and UMIs. TCRdb fed the 5' RACE reads into MiXCR, producing one record per CDR3 protein. Among 200,000 to 300,000 distinct CDR3 sequences listed, approximately 15% were seen once. The data were taken from a study of T-cell memory formation after mild COVID-19. At the level of the study: The TCR clusters were mostly specific to one donor.

Findings of the study overall: Those CD4+ clones that contracted were mainly in CM and EM (CD8+ ones in EMRA).

The chain recombines TRBV20-1 with TRBJ2-3; D gene unclear. Sequences were obtained from PBMCs or a T cell subset sorted from them (not recorded which). The sequence was obtained from a man in his late teens or twenties who had mild COVID-19 (a few samples of this study predate the infection). Cell type and time point are not known. The CDR3 DNA follows: TGCAGTGCCCGGGCCCCTTCTAGCACAGATACGCAGTATTTT. Its translation is CSARAPSSTDTQYF.